These 28 T cell receptor beta chains share one sample of origin, sequenced in a study of CD8 T cells in ankylosing spondylitis. Using its own MiXCR run on the 5' RACE reads, TCRdb lists one record per CDR3 protein. The repertoire holds hundreds of thousands of distinct CDR3 sequences, with about a quarter as singletons. Sequenced: blood, either unsorted or a sorted T cell fraction (not recorded which). The origin of the receptors is a male donor with ankylosing spondylitis or in good health (not recorded which).

This clonotype was observed at least ten times. The rearrangement links TRBV7-9 to TRBJ2-7; D gene uncertain. This CDR3 is built from 16 residues. The germline V gene encodes CDR1 SEHNR and CDR2 FQNEAQ (reference sequence). The V end was cut by 1 base, the J end by 2 bases, with 15 bases between. The CDR3 DNA sequence: TGTGCCAGCAGCTTAGTATCAGGCAGTGCAACCTACGAGCAGTACTTC. It yields the protein CASSLVSGSATYEQYF.

The V call is TRBV5-5, the J call TRBJ2-5; TRBD2 matches 9 bases. This CDR3 has 18 amino acids. J gave up 5 bases and V 2 bases, and 16 bases lay outside the gene matches. Germline V gene lookup returns CDR1 SGHKS and CDR2 YYEKEE (reference sequence). The CDR3 is CASSFRSQSGSGSETQYF. As DNA, the CDR3 is TGTGCCAGCAGCTTTCGATCACAGAGCGGTAGCGGGAGTGAGACCCAGTACTTC.

This clonotype was seen many times. V and J are TRBV29-1 and TRBJ2-1; TRBD2 might be the D (6 bases). Germline values: CDR1 SQVTM, CDR2 ANQGSEA. V gave up 3 bases and J gave up 6 bases, with 12 bases separating them. This CDR3 has 13 amino acids. The CDR3 nucleotides read TGCAGCGTTGACCACGGGAGCGTCAATGAGCAGTTCTTC. Translating it yields CSVDHGSVNEQFF.

In this sample, this clonotype turned up many times. The chain couples TRBV20-1 to TRBJ2-5, with 10 bases matching TRBD1. The ends lost 6 bases at V and 3 bases at J; junction bases unmatched: 4. This CDR3 is 13 amino acids long. Germline CDR1 and CDR2: DFQATT and SNEGSKA (reference sequence). As DNA, the CDR3 is TGCAGTGCCGACAGGGGGCTAGAAGAGACCCAGTACTTC. It is translated as CSADRGLEETQYF.

V gene TRBV4-3 combines with J gene TRBJ2-7; D is unclear. Germline lookup yields CDR1 LGHNA and CDR2 YSLEER. V was pared by 0 bases and J by 4 bases, with 7 bases between. The CDR3 is made up of 13 amino acids. The CDR3 loop reads CASSQDVQYEQYF. In DNA form, the CDR3 reads TGCGCCAGCAGCCAAGATGTACAGTACGAGCAGTACTTC.

In this sample, this clonotype turned up many times. V is TRBV18 and J is TRBJ1-1; no definite D call. Trimming cost V 0 bases and J 4 bases, with 9 bases left between them. The CDR3 runs 14 residues. Per germline, CDR1 KGHSH and CDR2 LQKENI. The CDR3 sequence: CASSPPGPGTEAFF. The CDR3 DNA follows: TGTGCCAGCTCACCACCAGGGCCGGGCACTGAAGCTTTCTTT.

V and J are TRBV20-1 and TRBJ2-7; possible D gene TRBD1, 5 bases. V dropped 1 base and J dropped 1 base, with 11 bases sitting between them. Germline values: CDR1 DFQATT, CDR2 SNEGSKA (reference sequence). CDR3 length: 14 amino acids. The CDR3 sequence is CSARVRGSSYEQYF. DNA for the CDR3: TGCAGTGCTAGAGTTAGGGGCAGTTCCTACGAGCAGTACTTC.

This clonotype has at least ten counts. The chain has TRBV5-1 and TRBJ2-1; D possibly corresponds to TRBD1 (6 bases). Between the trimmed V and J ends, which lost 0 bases and 4 bases, there was a span of 8 bases. CDR1 is SGHRS and CDR2 is YFSETQ in the germline V gene. The length of the CDR3 is 14 residues. The CDR3 loop reads CASSLVGAYNEQFF. The CDR3 bases are TGCGCCAGCAGCTTGGTGGGGGCGTACAATGAGCAGTTCTTC.

This clonotype was detected a few times. The chain employs TRBV20-1 and TRBJ2-1; TRBD2 might be the D (6 bases). V lost 1 base and J 0 bases, leaving 25 bases between the germline ends. Germline-derived CDR1 and CDR2 are DFQATT and SNEGSKA (reference sequence). The CDR3 sequence is 20 residues long. The CDR3 coding sequence is TGCAGTGCTAGAGGCCCCTGGCCCGGGAGATCGACAAGCTCCTACAATGAGCAGTTCTTC. This translates into CSARGPWPGRSTSSYNEQFF.

CDR3 protein: CASSLRQANTGELFF. The CDR3 DNA sequence: TGTGCCAGCAGTTTGCGACAGGCGAACACCGGGGAGCTGTTTTTT. The V and J genes are TRBV12-3 or TRBV12-4 and TRBJ2-2; D may be TRBD1 (6 bases). Between the trimmed V and J ends, which lost 3 bases and 0 bases, there was a span of 8 bases. The CDR3 loop spans 15 amino acids.

This clonotype was observed many times. The chain couples TRBV5-6 to TRBJ2-1, with D maybe TRBD2 (5 bases). The CDR3 spans 13 residues. Between the trimmed V and J ends, which lost 2 bases and 3 bases, there was a span of 6 bases. Germline V CDR1 and CDR2: SGHDT, YYEEEE. The chain's CDR3 is CASSFGLYNEQFF. In DNA, the CDR3 is TGTGCCAGCAGCTTTGGACTCTACAATGAGCAGTTCTTC.

This clonotype was observed many times. The J gene is TRBJ1-5, the V gene TRBV20-1; unclear D gene. The CDR3 is 13 residues long. V was clipped by 6 bases and J by 6 bases, with 15 bases between them. Germline V gene sequence: CDR1 DFQATT, CDR2 SNEGSKA (reference sequence). The CDR3 loop is CSATSPIGQPQHF. In DNA, the CDR3 is TGCAGTGCCACATCCCCCATAGGTCAGCCCCAGCATTTT.

The gene calls are TRBV29-1 and TRBJ2-3; D possibly corresponds to TRBD1 (5 bases). Germline assignment: CDR1 SQVTM and CDR2 ANQGSEA. With 4 bases removed from V and 1 base from J, the gap between germline ends came to 15 bases. This CDR3 comprises 15 residues. The CDR3 nucleotides are TGCAGCGTTGCCGCAGGGTTGGCGGGCACAGATACGCAGTATTTT. Its protein product is CSVAAGLAGTDTQYF.

The chain carries TRBV20-1 and TRBJ1-1; tentative D call: TRBD1 (5 bases). The CDR3 length is 14 residues. Germline CDR1 DFQATT, CDR2 SNEGSKA (reference sequence). Between the trimmed V and J ends, which lost 2 bases and 2 bases, there was a span of 12 bases. CDR3 protein: CSARSGASNTEAFF. In DNA form, the CDR3 reads TGCAGTGCTAGAAGCGGGGCTTCCAACACTGAAGCTTTCTTT.

This clonotype has only one observation. This chain joins TRBV20-1 and TRBJ2-5; 10 nucleotides align to TRBD2. J gave up 4 bases and V 4 bases, and 3 bases lay outside the gene matches. The length of the CDR3 is 13 residues. Germline CDR1 and CDR2: DFQATT and SNEGSKA (reference sequence). CDR3 residues: CSATPSGRETQYF. The CDR3 nucleotides read TGCAGTGCTACCCCTAGCGGGAGAGAGACCCAGTACTTC.

This clonotype showed up many times. The J gene is TRBJ1-6, the V gene TRBV27; TRBD1 might be the D (6 bases). Germline V gene lookup returns CDR1 MNHEY and CDR2 SMNVEV (reference sequence). CDR3 length equals 18 residues. V dropped 6 bases and J dropped 0 bases, with 18 bases sitting between them. CDR3 protein: CASSPLRGRSSYNSPLHF. The CDR3 DNA sequence: TGTGCCAGCAGCCCTCTTCGGGGGCGAAGCTCCTATAATTCACCCCTCCACTTT.

The table lists this clonotype with a few counts. The gene calls are TRBV6-5 and TRBJ1-1; D unclear. Deletions cut 6 bases from V and 7 bases from J, with 24 bases between. The germline gives CDR1 MNHEY, CDR2 SVGAGI. This CDR3 is 16 amino acids long. The CDR3, as DNA: TGTGCCAGCAGATCCTCTGGGCTGGGAGCCTTCGGTGAAGCTTTCTTT. This gives the protein CASRSSGLGAFGEAFF.

This clonotype was observed at least ten times. V usage is TRBV20-1 and J usage is TRBJ2-1; either TRBD1 or TRBD2 may supply D (5 bases each). Germline V gene data show CDR1 as DFQATT and CDR2 as SNEGSKA (reference sequence). This CDR3 spans 14 amino acids. V lost 3 bases to trimming and J lost 6 bases, with 15 bases between them. CDR3 region: CSASPGPPFNEQFF. CDR3 DNA sequence: TGCAGTGCTAGCCCGGGACCACCTTTCAATGAGCAGTTCTTC.

This clonotype came up a few times. The rearrangement uses TRBV10-3 and TRBJ2-1; either TRBD1 or TRBD2 may fit D (6 bases each). The V gene lost 2 bases and the J gene lost 5 bases, with 16 bases spanning the gap. CDR1 is ENHRY and CDR2 is SYGVKD in the germline V gene. The CDR3 runs to 16 residues. The CDR3 region is CAISEQGSGFDNEQFF. As DNA, the CDR3 is TGTGCCATCAGTGAGCAGGGGAGCGGGTTTGACAATGAGCAGTTCTTC.

This clonotype was counted many times. The rearrangement links TRBV29-1 to TRBJ2-7, with 8 bases that match TRBD1. This CDR3 is built from 13 residues. The V gene end was trimmed by 7 bases and the J gene end by 6 bases; junction bases not matched to a gene: 11. Germline values: CDR1 SQVTM, CDR2 ANQGSEA. This CDR3 is CSGASDRAGEQYF. In nucleotides, the CDR3 is TGCAGCGGAGCGTCGGACAGGGCCGGCGAGCAGTACTTC.

This clonotype was picked up a small number of times. This rearrangement joins TRBV20-1 to TRBJ2-3; D gene uncertain. Trimming took 6 bases from V and 0 from J, leaving 16 bases between them. This CDR3 contains 15 residues. CDR1 is DFQATT, CDR2 SNEGSKA, per germline (reference sequence). The CDR3 loop reads CSAGRLDPSTDTQYF. The CDR3 DNA reads as TGCAGTGCCGGACGACTGGACCCAAGCACAGATACGCAGTATTTT.

This clonotype was recorded many times. The chain joins TRBV6-5 to TRBJ1-5; D gene unclear. The CDR3 loop spans 13 amino acids. V was clipped by 4 bases and J by 5 bases, with 9 bases between them. CDR1 and CDR2 (germline): MNHEY, SVGAGI. As DNA, the CDR3 is TGTGCCAGCAGTTTCGACCGGTATCAGCCCCAGCATTTT. This translates into CASSFDRYQPQHF.

The gene calls are TRBV12-3 or TRBV12-4 and TRBJ2-7; 9 nucleotides line up with TRBD2. V lost 6 bases and J lost 6; bases outside the gene matches: 6. The CDR3 runs 13 residues. The CDR3 region is CASRNLAGLEQYF. The CDR3 DNA sequence: TGTGCCAGCAGAAACCTAGCGGGACTCGAGCAGTACTTC.

This clonotype was seen repeatedly, ten times or more. The rearrangement links TRBV4-2 to TRBJ1-5; tentatively, D is TRBD1 (5 bases). The V end lost 0 bases, the J end lost 7 bases, and 13 bases lay between the germline ends. Per germline, CDR1 LGHNA and CDR2 YNFKEQ. The CDR3 contains 15 residues. CDR3 DNA sequence: TGTGCCAGCAGCCAAGAGGCAGGGTATGGGCAGCCCCAGCATTTT. Translation gives CASSQEAGYGQPQHF.

The V gene is TRBV3-1, the J gene TRBJ1-3; the D is unclear. V gave up 2 bases and J gave up 3 bases, with 11 bases separating them. This CDR3 comprises 15 residues. Germline CDR1 is LGHDT and CDR2 is YNNKEL (reference sequence). For the CDR3, the DNA is TGTGCCAGCAGCCAATCGGAGGTTATTGGAAACACCATATATTTT. It codes for CASSQSEVIGNTIYF.

In the case of this clonotype: This may be a read error: a much more frequent sequence differs by one nucleotide. The J gene is TRBJ2-5, the V gene TRBV12-3 or TRBV12-4; maybe TRBD1 (5 bases). The tail of the sequence fits TRBJ2-1 better, so the J call may be wrong. The CDR3 loop spans 14 amino acids. The CDR3 region has the DNA TGTGCCAGCTCCGGTCAGGGCCCGCGAGAGACCCAGTTCTTC. This codes for CASSGQGPRETQFF.

The J gene is TRBJ2-1, the V gene TRBV7-9, with D maybe TRBD2 (6 bases). Trimming removed 4 bases at V and 3 bases at J, with 13 bases between. Germline V gene data show CDR1 as SEHNR and CDR2 as FQNEAQ (reference sequence). The CDR3 is 15 amino acids. The CDR3 loop is CASSSLSGLYNEQFF. The CDR3 coding sequence is TGTGCCAGCAGCTCCCTTAGCGGACTCTACAATGAGCAGTTCTTC.

The chain carries TRBV7-9 and TRBJ2-7; a possible D gene is TRBD2 (6 bases). Germline V gives CDR1 SEHNR, CDR2 FQNEAQ (reference sequence). There are 13 residues in the CDR3. Trimming removed 5 bases at V and 0 bases at J, with 8 bases between. The CDR3 DNA follows: TGTGCCAGCAGCCGACTAGGCTCCTACGAGCAGTACTTC. It is translated as CASSRLGSYEQYF.